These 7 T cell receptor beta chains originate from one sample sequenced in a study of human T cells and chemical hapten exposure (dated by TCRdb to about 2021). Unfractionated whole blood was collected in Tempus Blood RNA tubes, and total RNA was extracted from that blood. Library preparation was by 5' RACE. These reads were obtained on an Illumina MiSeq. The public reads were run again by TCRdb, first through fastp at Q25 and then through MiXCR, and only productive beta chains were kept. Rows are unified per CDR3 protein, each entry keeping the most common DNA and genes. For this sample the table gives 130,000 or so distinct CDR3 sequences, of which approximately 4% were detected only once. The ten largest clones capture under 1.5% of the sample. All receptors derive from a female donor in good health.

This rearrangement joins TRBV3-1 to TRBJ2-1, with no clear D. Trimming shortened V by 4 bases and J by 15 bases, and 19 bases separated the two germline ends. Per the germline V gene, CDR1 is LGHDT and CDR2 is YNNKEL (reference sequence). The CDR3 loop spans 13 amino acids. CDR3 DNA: TGTGCCAGCAGCCCATCCCGGACCCCGAGGTTGTTCTTC. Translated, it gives CASSPSRTPRLFF.

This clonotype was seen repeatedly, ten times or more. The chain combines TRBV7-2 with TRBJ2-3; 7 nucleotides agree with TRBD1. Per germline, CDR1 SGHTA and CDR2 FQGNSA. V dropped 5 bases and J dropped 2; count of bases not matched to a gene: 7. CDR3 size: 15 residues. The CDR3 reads CASSATGDHTDTQYF. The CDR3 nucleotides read TGTGCCAGCAGCGCAACAGGGGACCACACAGATACGCAGTATTTT.

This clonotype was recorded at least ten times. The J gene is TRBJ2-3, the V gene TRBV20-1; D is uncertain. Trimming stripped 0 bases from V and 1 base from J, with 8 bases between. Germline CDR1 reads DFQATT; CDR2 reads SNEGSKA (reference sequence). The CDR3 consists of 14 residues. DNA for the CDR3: TGCAGTGCTAGAGATAGCATGGGCACAGATACGCAGTATTTT. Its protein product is CSARDSMGTDTQYF.

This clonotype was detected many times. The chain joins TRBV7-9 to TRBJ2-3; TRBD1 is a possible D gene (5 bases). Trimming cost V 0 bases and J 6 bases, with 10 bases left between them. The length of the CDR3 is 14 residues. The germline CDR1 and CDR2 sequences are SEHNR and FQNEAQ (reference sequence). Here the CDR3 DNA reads TGTGCCAGCAGCTTAGCCCTGACAGCCGATACGCAGTATTTT. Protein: CASSLALTADTQYF.

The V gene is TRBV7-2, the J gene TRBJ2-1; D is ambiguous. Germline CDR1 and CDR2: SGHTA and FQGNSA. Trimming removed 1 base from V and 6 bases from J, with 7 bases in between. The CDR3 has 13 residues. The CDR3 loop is CASSLDPPNEQFF. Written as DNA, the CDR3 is TGTGCCAGCAGCTTAGATCCCCCCAATGAGCAGTTCTTC. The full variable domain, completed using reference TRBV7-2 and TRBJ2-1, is GAGVSQSPSNKVTEKGKDVELRCDPISGHTALYWYRQSLGQGLEFLIYFQGNSAPDKSGLPSDRFSAERTGGSVSTLTIQRTQQEDSAVYLCASSLDPPNEQFFGPGTRLTVL.

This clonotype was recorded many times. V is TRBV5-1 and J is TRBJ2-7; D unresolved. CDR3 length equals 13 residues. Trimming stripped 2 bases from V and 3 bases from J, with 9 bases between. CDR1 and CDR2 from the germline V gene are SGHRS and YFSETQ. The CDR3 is CASSFEVFYEQYF. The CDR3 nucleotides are TGCGCCAGCAGCTTCGAGGTCTTCTACGAGCAGTACTTC.

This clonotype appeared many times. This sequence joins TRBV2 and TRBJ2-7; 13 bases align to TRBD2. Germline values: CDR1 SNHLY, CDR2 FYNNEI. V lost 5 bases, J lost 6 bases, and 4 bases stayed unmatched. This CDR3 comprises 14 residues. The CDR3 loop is CASSPRTSGGEQYF. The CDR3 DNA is TGTGCCAGCAGTCCAAGGACTAGCGGGGGCGAGCAGTACTTC.